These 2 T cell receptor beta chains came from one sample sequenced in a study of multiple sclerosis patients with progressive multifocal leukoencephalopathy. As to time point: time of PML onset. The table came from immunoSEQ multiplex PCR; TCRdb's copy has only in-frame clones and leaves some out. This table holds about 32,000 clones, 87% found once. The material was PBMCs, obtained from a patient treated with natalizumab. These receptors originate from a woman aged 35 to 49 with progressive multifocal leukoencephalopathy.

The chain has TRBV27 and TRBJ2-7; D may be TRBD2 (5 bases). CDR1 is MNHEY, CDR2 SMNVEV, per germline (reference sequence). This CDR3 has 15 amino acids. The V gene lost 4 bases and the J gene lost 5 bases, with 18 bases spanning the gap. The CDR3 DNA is TGTGCCAGCAGTTCCGGACTTCCCAAGCTCCACGAGCAGTACTTC. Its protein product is CASSSGLPKLHEQYF.

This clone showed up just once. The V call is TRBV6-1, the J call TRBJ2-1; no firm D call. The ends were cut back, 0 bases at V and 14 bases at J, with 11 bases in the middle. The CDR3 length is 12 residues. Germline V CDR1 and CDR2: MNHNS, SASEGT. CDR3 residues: CASSEARGWEFF. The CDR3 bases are TGTGCCAGCAGTGAAGCGCGTGGGTGGGAGTTCTTC.